This TCR beta chain was obtained from a study of human T cells and chemical hapten exposure. Study observations and caveats: Once DPC sensitization occurred, TCRs above 1 in 1000 frequency showed no change.

CDR1 is SGHVS, CDR2 FNYEAQ, per germline. Unmatched junction bases numbered 12, after V lost 4 bases and J lost 10 bases. The CDR3 is made up of 16 amino acids. This clonotype occurred many times. Antigen: not known. TCRdb ran MiXCR on the 5' RACE reads and lists one entry per CDR3 protein. Among more than 140,000 distinct CDR3 sequences, around 4.1% were seen once, and the ten largest hold over 1.3%. Whole blood that had not been fractionated was the source of extracted total RNA. V is TRBV7-6 and J is TRBJ1-6, with 8 bases lining up with TRBD1. The origin of this receptor is a female donor in good health. The CDR3 protein is CASSSDIGQGGSPLHF. As DNA, the CDR3 is TGTGCCAGCAGCTCCGACATCGGACAGGGCGGATCACCCCTCCACTTT.